A single sample gave rise to the 27 T cell receptor beta chains below, sequenced in a study of OX40 agonist ivuxolimab in advanced cancers. Sequencing used immunoSEQ multiplex PCR; TCRdb keeps in-frame clones, though not all of them. The sample consists of 65,000 to 95,000 clones, approximately 90% of them appearing once. The specimen was CD4+ or CD8+ T cells sorted from blood, collected in a trial of the OX40 agonist ivuxolimab. Source of these receptors: an adult with an advanced solid tumor such as melanoma, head and neck, liver or kidney cancer.

The CDR3 DNA reads TGTGCCAGCAGTGAGAGCCTGGCGAGCACAGATACGCAGTATTTT. This translates into CASSESLASTDTQYF. The rearrangement uses TRBV6-1 and TRBJ2-3; D is uncertain. Germline-derived CDR1 and CDR2 are MNHNS and SASEGT. Trimming left V 3 bases short and J 0 bases short, with 10 bases between. The CDR3 is 15 amino acids.

The chain uses TRBV4-1 and TRBJ2-3; 10 bases match TRBD2. The V gene end was trimmed by 0 bases and the J gene end by 3 bases; junction bases not matched to a gene: 3. The germline CDR1 and CDR2 sequences are MGHRA and YSYEKL. This CDR3 is 16 amino acids long. The CDR3 sequence: CASSQEGLAETDTQYF. The CDR3, as DNA: TGCGCCAGCAGCCAAGAAGGACTAGCGGAAACAGATACGCAGTATTTT.

The chain has TRBV6-4 and TRBJ2-3; D might be TRBD2 (7 bases). Between the trimmed V and J ends, which lost 2 bases and 5 bases, there was a span of 17 bases. This CDR3 contains 16 residues. CDR1 is MRHNA and CDR2 is SNTAGT in the germline V gene. Here the CDR3 DNA reads TGTGCCAGCAGTGACCCGTGGGGGGGCCGGGGAGATACGCAGTATTTT. The encoded protein is CASSDPWGGRGDTQYF.

A remark on this clone: The conserved phenylalanine or tryptophan is not found at the CDR3 terminus, so this likely reflects a read error. The V call is TRBV6-6, the J call TRBJ1-6; 7 bases align to TRBD1. Germline assignment: CDR1 MNHNY and CDR2 SVGAGI (reference sequence). The CDR3 is made up of 14 amino acids. V dropped 6 bases and J dropped 7; count of bases not matched to a gene: 6. CDR3 in amino acids: CASRTGTANSPLHL. Written as DNA, the CDR3 is TGTGCCAGCAGAACCGGGACAGCCAATTCACCCCTCCACCTT.

The CDR3 nucleotides read TGTGCCAGCAGAGGATCAGACGGTGGCACAGATACGCAGTATTTT. Translating gives CASRGSDGGTDTQYF. The chain uses TRBV28 and TRBJ2-3; D gene uncertain. V was cut by 6 bases and J by 1 base, with 14 bases left in between. This CDR3 spans 15 amino acids. Germline V gene lookup returns CDR1 MDHEN and CDR2 SYDVKM.

This chain connects TRBV7-8 to TRBJ2-3; D uncertain. CDR1 is SGHVS and CDR2 is FQNEAQ in the germline V gene. V was shortened by 3 bases and J by 6 bases, with 10 bases between the two germline ends. The length of the CDR3 is 13 residues. CDR3 region: CASSFAPPDTQYF. DNA of the CDR3: TGTGCCAGCAGCTTTGCCCCCCCGGATACGCAGTATTTT.

The chain recombines TRBV14 with TRBJ1-2; D remains unclear. The CDR3 contains 13 residues. Trimming left V 1 base short and J 7 bases short, with 10 bases between. The germline gives CDR1 SGHDN, CDR2 FVKESK. CDR3 DNA: TGTGCCAGCAGCCAAGCTGCTGCTTTTGGCTACACCTTC. As protein: CASSQAAAFGYTF.

The chain uses TRBV6-6 and TRBJ1-1, with TRBD1 matching 8 bases. The CDR3 covers 14 residues. J lost 5 bases, V lost 7 bases, and 9 bases had no gene match. CDR1 is MNHNY, CDR2 SVGAGI, per germline (reference sequence). The DNA for the CDR3 is TGTGCCAGCACTAATCAGGGGGCGAGGACTGAAGCTTTCTTT. Translation gives CASTNQGARTEAFF.

The rearrangement uses TRBV7-3 and TRBJ2-7, with D perhaps TRBD2 (5 bases). CDR1 is SGHTA, CDR2 FQGTGA, per germline. The ends were cut back, 5 bases at V and 2 bases at J, with 13 bases in the middle. The CDR3 is made up of 14 amino acids. CDR3 sequence reads: CASSPREATYEQYF. The CDR3 nucleotides read TGTGCCAGCAGCCCTCGGGAAGCCACCTACGAGCAGTACTTC.

V and J are TRBV7-3 and TRBJ2-2, with 10 bases lining up with TRBD1. Germline values: CDR1 SGHTA, CDR2 FQGTGA. The CDR3 consists of 16 residues. With 5 bases clipped from V and 6 bases from J, the junction kept 9 bases outside the gene matches. CDR3 in DNA: TGTGCCAGCAGCCCCACCGGGACAGGGGACGCCGGGGAGCTGTTTTTT. Translated, it gives CASSPTGTGDAGELFF.

The chain couples TRBV2 to TRBJ2-7; the D gene is possibly TRBD2 (5 bases). Germline V gene data show CDR1 as SNHLY and CDR2 as FYNNEI. Trimming removed 7 bases at V and 3 bases at J, with 10 bases between. CDR3 length: 12 amino acids. The CDR3: CASTFRGYEQYF. The DNA for the CDR3 is TGTGCCAGCACTTTCCGGGGCTACGAGCAGTACTTC. Complete variable domain (other parts from reference TRBV2 and TRBJ2-7): EPEVTQTPSHQVTQMGQEVILRCVPISNHLYFYWYRQILGQKVEFLVSFYNNEISEKSEIFDDQFSVERPDGSNFTLKIRSTKLEDSAMYFCASTFRGYEQYFGPGTRLTVT.

V gene TRBV11-3 combines with J gene TRBJ2-1; D may be TRBD1 or TRBD2 (6 bases each). V shed 3 bases and J shed 0 bases, with 21 bases lying between them. The CDR3 is 19 residues long. Germline V CDR1 and CDR2: SGHNT, YENEEA. CDR3: CASSFAPGLGGSSYNEQFF. The CDR3, as DNA: TGTGCCAGCAGCTTTGCCCCTGGTTTAGGGGGGAGCTCCTACAATGAGCAGTTCTTC. The variable domain in full, completed from reference TRBV11-3 and TRBJ2-1, reads EAGVVQSPRYKIIEKKQPVAFWCNPISGHNTLYWYLQNLGQGPELLIRYENEEAVDDSQLPKDRFSAERLKGVDSTLKIQPAELGDSAVYLCASSFAPGLGGSSYNEQFFGPGTRLTVL.

The chain combines TRBV19 with TRBJ2-7, with D perhaps TRBD2 (5 bases). The germline V gene has CDR1 LNHDA and CDR2 SQIVND (reference sequence). This CDR3 is built from 14 residues. Trimming took 10 bases from V and 0 from J, leaving 16 bases between them. CDR3 sequence (DNA): TGTGCCACGAGGGTGGGGTCCCTCTCCTACGAGCAGTACTTC. It encodes CATRVGSLSYEQYF.

This clone was seen only a few times. The V gene is TRBV9, the J gene TRBJ1-5, with a tentative D call TRBD1 (6 bases). The germline V gene has CDR1 SGDLS and CDR2 YYNGEE. The CDR3 sequence is 13 residues long. Trimming removed 2 bases at V and 5 bases at J, with 8 bases between. The CDR3: CASSVRTDQPQHF. CDR3 coding DNA: TGTGCCAGCAGCGTCCGGACAGATCAGCCCCAGCATTTT.

The chain joins TRBV5-1 to TRBJ2-3; D is ambiguous. Germline V lookup: CDR1 SGHRS, CDR2 YFSETQ. This CDR3 has 14 residues. V lost 0 bases and J lost 2, with 7 bases in between. CDR3 sequence reads: CASSLAQPTDTQYF. For the CDR3, the DNA is TGCGCCAGCAGCTTGGCTCAGCCCACAGATACGCAGTATTTT.

The chain employs TRBV7-2 and TRBJ1-1, with D unresolved. V lost 2 bases, J lost 7 bases, and 11 bases lay in between. The length of the CDR3 is 13 residues. CDR1 is SGHTA and CDR2 is FQGNSA in the germline V gene. The CDR3 DNA reads as TGTGCCAGCAGCTTATTGTACGGGGTTGAAGCTTTCTTT. Residues: CASSLLYGVEAFF.

The chain links TRBV29-1 to TRBJ2-1; D is undetermined. Germline V gene lookup returns CDR1 SQVTM and CDR2 ANQGSEA. The CDR3 runs to 14 residues. Trimming removed 4 bases from V and 1 base from J, with 11 bases in between. CDR3 in DNA: TGCAGCGTTGCCCGCCCGGTTTCCTACAATGAGCAGTTCTTC. Translated: CSVARPVSYNEQFF.

The chain couples TRBV5-1 to TRBJ1-1; 8 bases match TRBD1. The CDR3 covers 14 residues. With 6 bases clipped from V and 2 bases from J, the junction kept 6 bases outside the gene matches. Germline CDR1 SGHRS, CDR2 YFSETQ. CDR3 protein: CASTKQGGNTEAFF. The DNA for the CDR3 is TGCGCCAGCACAAAACAGGGGGGAAACACTGAAGCTTTCTTT.

This chain connects TRBV2 to TRBJ1-5; D is unresolved. This CDR3 is built from 11 residues. The germline V gene encodes CDR1 SNHLY and CDR2 FYNNEI. V was pared by 5 bases and J by 4 bases, with 3 bases between. CDR3 region: CASSYNQPQHF. In nucleotides, the CDR3 is TGTGCCAGCAGTTATAATCAGCCCCAGCATTTT. Complete variable domain (other parts from reference TRBV2 and TRBJ1-5): EPEVTQTPSHQVTQMGQEVILRCVPISNHLYFYWYRQILGQKVEFLVSFYNNEISEKSEIFDDQFSVERPDGSNFTLKIRSTKLEDSAMYFCASSYNQPQHFGDGTRLSIL.

This clone has only one observation. The chain couples TRBV5-1 to TRBJ2-3; possible D gene TRBD1, 5 bases. CDR3 size: 16 residues. V was shortened by 0 bases and J by 1 base, with 12 bases between the two germline ends. The germline V gene has CDR1 SGHRS and CDR2 YFSETQ. CDR3 residues: CASSLAPGQGTDTQYF. CDR3 in DNA: TGCGCCAGCAGCTTGGCCCCAGGGCAGGGCACAGATACGCAGTATTTT.

The chain has TRBV5-5 and TRBJ1-4; 8 positions agree with TRBD1. Trimming removed 3 bases from V and 5 bases from J; junction bases left unmatched: 9. CDR3 length: 16 amino acids. The germline gives CDR1 SGHKS, CDR2 YYEKEE (reference sequence). The CDR3 is CASSSQGASWNEKLFF. The CDR3 coding sequence is TGTGCCAGCAGCTCCCAGGGGGCAAGTTGGAATGAAAAACTGTTTTTT.

The chain uses TRBV7-2 and TRBJ1-4, with D possibly being TRBD1 (5 bases). CDR1 is SGHTA and CDR2 is FQGNSA in the germline V gene. V lost 2 bases and J lost 8, with 21 bases in between. The CDR3 has 17 residues. The CDR3 DNA follows: TGTGCCAGCAGCTTAAGTAAGGGGCGGTCATTTAGCGAAAAACTGTTTTTT. It translates to CASSLSKGRSFSEKLFF.

This chain uses TRBV14 with TRBJ1-1; a weak D match, TRBD1 (5 bases). CDR1 and CDR2 (germline): SGHDN, FVKESK. V was clipped by 6 bases and J by 3 bases, with 14 bases between them. CDR3 size: 14 residues. The CDR3 spells CASRKYDRYTEAFF. CDR3 nucleotides: TGTGCCAGCAGGAAATACGACAGATACACTGAAGCTTTCTTT. Variable domain in full (rest from reference TRBV14 and TRBJ1-1): EAGVTQFPSHSVIEKGQTVTLRCDPISGHDNLYWYRRVMGKEIKFLLHFVKESKQDESGMPNNRFLAERTGGTYSTLKVQPAELEDSGVYFCASRKYDRYTEAFFGQGTRLTVV.

With respect to this clone: The conserved final phenylalanine or tryptophan is absent from the CDR3, which likely points to a read error. The limits of the CDR3 on the DNA are not certain, so only TCRdb's listed CDR3 is given. The chain joins TRBV20-1 to TRBJ1-6. The CDR3 is made up of 9 amino acids, end residues included. CDR1 and CDR2 from the germline V gene are DFQATT and SNEGSKA (reference sequence). The CDR3 sequence is CSARGSGGL.

The rearrangement joins TRBV7-8 to TRBJ2-3, with D possibly called TRBD1 or TRBD2 (5 bases each). The length of the CDR3 is 17 residues. Germline V lookup: CDR1 SGHVS, CDR2 FQNEAQ. The ends were cut back, 4 bases at V and 8 bases at J, with 25 bases in the middle. In nucleotides, the CDR3 is TGTGCCAGCAGCTCCCCGATACGGGGCGGCACAGATGTTACGCAGTATTTT. It yields the protein CASSSPIRGGTDVTQYF.

The rearrangement links TRBV5-6 to TRBJ2-3; TRBD1 is a possible D gene (5 bases). Trimming took off 0 bases at V and 1 base at J, with 12 bases between the two ends. This CDR3 has 16 residues. Germline V lookup: CDR1 SGHDT, CDR2 YYEEEE. The CDR3 DNA sequence: TGTGCCAGCAGCTTGGATCCAGGGCCGGGCACAGATACGCAGTATTTT. As protein: CASSLDPGPGTDTQYF.

The chain's CDR3 is CASTTGAQSEQYF. DNA of the CDR3: TGTGCCAGCACCACGGGGGCACAATCCGAGCAGTACTTC. J is TRBJ2-7 and V is TRBV6-1, with D possibly called TRBD1 or TRBD2 (6 bases each). Germline V gives CDR1 MNHNS, CDR2 SASEGT. The CDR3 length is 13 residues. Between the trimmed V and J ends, which lost 7 bases and 6 bases, there was a span of 16 bases.